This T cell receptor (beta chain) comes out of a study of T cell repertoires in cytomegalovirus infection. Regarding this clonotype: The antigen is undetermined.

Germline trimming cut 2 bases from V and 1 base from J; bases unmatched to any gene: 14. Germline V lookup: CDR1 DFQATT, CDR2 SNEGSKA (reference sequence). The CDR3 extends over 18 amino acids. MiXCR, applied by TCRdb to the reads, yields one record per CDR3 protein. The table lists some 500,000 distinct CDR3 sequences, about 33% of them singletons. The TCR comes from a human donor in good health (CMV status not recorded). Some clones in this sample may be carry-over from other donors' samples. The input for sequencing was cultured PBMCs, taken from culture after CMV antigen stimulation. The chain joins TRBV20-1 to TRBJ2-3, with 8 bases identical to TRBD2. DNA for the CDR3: TGCAGTGCTAGACCCCCTGCGGGACTAGAGGATCGCACAGATACGCAGTATTTT. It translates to CSARPPAGLEDRTDTQYF.